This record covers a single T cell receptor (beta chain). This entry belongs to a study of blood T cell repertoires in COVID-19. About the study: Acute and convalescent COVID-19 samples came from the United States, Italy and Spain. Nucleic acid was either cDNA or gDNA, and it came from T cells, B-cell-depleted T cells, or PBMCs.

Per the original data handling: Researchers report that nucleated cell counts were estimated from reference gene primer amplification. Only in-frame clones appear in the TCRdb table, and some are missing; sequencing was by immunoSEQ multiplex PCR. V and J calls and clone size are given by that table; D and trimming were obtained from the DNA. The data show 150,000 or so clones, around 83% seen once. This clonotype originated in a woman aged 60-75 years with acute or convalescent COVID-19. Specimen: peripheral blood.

The chain's CDR3 is CASSIGGVVTLSANYGYTF. CDR3 in DNA: TGTGCCAGTAGTATAGGGGGCGTAGTGACTTTATCAGCTAACTATGGCTACACCTTC. V and J are TRBV19 and TRBJ1-2, with D tentatively TRBD1 (5 bases). V lost 1 base to trimming and J lost 0 bases, with 21 bases between them. Looked up from germline, CDR1 is LNHDA and CDR2 is SQIVND (reference sequence). The CDR3 is made up of 19 amino acids.